Listed below are T cell receptor beta chains from one sample, sequenced in a study of PD-L1 blockade in urothelial cancer. Method: immunoSEQ multiplex PCR; TCRdb's copy keeps in-frame clones and lacks some. This table has around 82,000 clones, roughly 84% appearing once. This specimen consisted of PBMCs, obtained around atezolizumab (anti-PD-L1) treatment. These receptors came from a man between 60 and 75 years old with urothelial cancer. Both conserved end residues are part of each CDR3. The D gene is left open where the match is weak. For some rows the clone size is stated as once, few or many, or as a class when expanded; others skip it.

d_gene	abundance	v_gene	j_gene	CDR3aa	CDR3nt
-	-	TRBV18	TRBJ2-7	CASSPPSPSGEQYF	TGTGCCAGCTCGCCACCTAGCCCCTCGGGGGAGCAGTACTTC
TRBD1	-	TRBV7-9	TRBJ1-1	CASSLRPGGEGDNTEAFF	TGTGCCAGCAGCTTAAGACCAGGGGGCGAGGGGGATAACACTGAAGCTTTCTTT
-	once	TRBV5-1	TRBJ2-1	CASRPPSTRRVNNEQFF	TGCGCCAGCAGGCCCCCCTCGACTCGGCGGGTCAACAATGAGCAGTTCTTC
-	-	TRBV10-1	TRBJ2-6	CASSGGGSGANVLTF	TGCGCCAGCAGTGGAGGTGGGTCTGGGGCCAACGTCCTGACTTTC
TRBD1	-	TRBV5-1	TRBJ1-2	CASSPGQGYGYTF	TGCGCCAGCAGCCCGGGACAGGGGTATGGCTACACCTTC
TRBD1	-	TRBV15	TRBJ1-5	CATSRAGRGPSNQPQHF	TGTGCCACCAGCAGAGCGGGTAGGGGGCCGAGCAATCAGCCCCAGCATTTT
TRBD1	-	TRBV6-6	TRBJ2-7	CASRRQGYEQYF	TGTGCCAGCCGTCGACAGGGCTACGAGCAGTACTTC
TRBD1	-	TRBV6-1	TRBJ1-6	CASRGGTGYSPLHF	TGTGCCAGCAGGGGGGGGACAGGCTATTCACCCCTCCACTTT
-	once	TRBV9	TRBJ2-7	CASSPSTNRDNEQYF	TGTGCCAGCAGCCCCTCAACTAACAGGGACAACGAGCAGTACTTC
TRBD2	-	TRBV7-3	TRBJ2-1	CASSSRTSGEQFF	TGTGCCAGCAGCTCCCGGACTAGCGGCGAGCAGTTCTTC
-	few	TRBV2	TRBJ1-1	CASRTGIRTEAFF	TGTGCCAGCAGAACAGGGATTAGGACTGAAGCTTTCTTT
TRBD1	-	TRBV28	TRBJ1-4	CASTQEGGTGREKLFF	TGTGCCAGCACCCAAGAGGGGGGGACAGGGCGGGAAAAACTGTTTTTT
TRBD2	-	TRBV6-5	TRBJ2-7	CASFLAGSSTYEQYF	TGTGCCAGCTTCCTAGCGGGTTCTTCAACCTACGAGCAGTACTTC
TRBD1	few	TRBV18	TRBJ2-2	CASSPLDRDTGELFF	TGTGCCAGCTCACCACTGGACAGGGACACCGGGGAGCTGTTTTTT
-	-	TRBV5-1	TRBJ2-1	CASSLRGAGEQFF	TGCGCCAGCAGCTTGCGGGGGGCGGGTGAGCAGTTCTTC
TRBD1	-	TRBV29-1	TRBJ2-3	CSFGGQGTDTQYF	TGCAGCTTCGGAGGACAGGGGACAGATACGCAGTATTTT
-	-	TRBV4-3	TRBJ1-5	CASSQDWAGNQPQHF	TGCGCCAGCAGCCAAGATTGGGCAGGGAATCAGCCCCAGCATTTT
-	-	TRBV7-2	TRBJ2-6	CASSPVGGRAGANVLTF	TGTGCCAGCAGCCCTGTGGGGGGGCGCGCTGGGGCCAACGTCCTGACTTTC
TRBD2	-	TRBV10-3	TRBJ2-1	CAISGGGSNEQFF	TGTGCCATCAGCGGGGGGGGTAGCAATGAGCAGTTCTTC
-	few	TRBV7-2	TRBJ2-5	CASSSRGAGTQYF	TGTGCCAGCAGTTCACGGGGTGCGGGGACCCAGTACTTC
TRBD2	-	TRBV5-5	TRBJ2-3	CASSSSGSADTQYF	TGTGCCAGCAGTTCTAGCGGGAGTGCAGATACGCAGTATTTT
-	-	TRBV18	TRBJ1-6	CASSPVLTGVRGVSPLHF	TGTGCCAGCTCACCGGTGTTGACAGGTGTACGGGGGGTTTCGCCCCTCCACTTT
-	-	TRBV29-1	TRBJ2-1	CSGSLNEQFF	TGCAGCGGTTCCCTGAATGAGCAGTTCTTC
-	-	TRBV7-9	TRBJ1-2	CASSLGEGNYGYTF	TGTGCCAGCAGCTTGGGAGAGGGCAACTATGGCTACACCTTC
-	once	TRBV6-5	TRBJ2-5	CASSYGPGETQYF	TGTGCCAGCAGTTACGGGCCGGGGGAGACCCAGTACTTC
TRBD2	-	TRBV4-1	TRBJ2-3	CASSQDSGGLGADTQYF	TGCGCCAGCAGCCAAGATTCGGGGGGGCTAGGGGCAGATACGCAGTATTTT
-	-	TRBV7-2	TRBJ2-2	CASSLARGVRQLKNTGELFF	TGTGCCAGCAGCTTAGCCAGAGGCGTAAGGCAGCTAAAGAACACCGGGGAGCTGTTTTTT
TRBD1	-	TRBV6-5	TRBJ1-2	CASSYSTGGVYGYTF	TGTGCCAGCAGTTACTCCACAGGGGGCGTCTATGGCTACACCTTC
TRBD2	once	TRBV6-4	TRBJ2-2	CASSHRVAGKGTGELFF	TGTGCCAGCAGTCACCGGGTAGCGGGCAAAGGGACCGGGGAGCTGTTTTTT
-	-	TRBV18	TRBJ2-1	CASSPQSRGEDEQFF	TGTGCCAGCTCACCACAAAGTAGAGGGGAGGATGAGCAGTTCTTC
-	-	TRBV6-6	TRBJ2-7	CASSQTGYEQYF	TGTGCCAGCAGTCAGACAGGCTACGAGCAGTACTTC
-	-	TRBV2	TRBJ2-2	CASSFDTGELFF	TGTGCCAGCAGTTTCGACACCGGGGAGCTGTTTTTT
TRBD1	few	TRBV28	TRBJ1-2	CASKLEGQGASGYTF	TGTGCCAGCAAATTGGAAGGACAGGGGGCGTCCGGCTACACCTTC
-	-	TRBV5-1	TRBJ1-6	CASSLAPLLSSYNSPLHF	TGCGCCAGCAGCTTGGCCCCCCTCCTGAGCTCCTATAATTCACCCCTCCACTTT
TRBD1	-	TRBV7-2	TRBJ1-2	CASSLLQGAYGYTF	TGTGCCAGCAGCTTACTACAGGGGGCGTATGGCTACACCTTC
-	-	TRBV21-1	TRBJ2-7	CASSIKGDSRSSYEQYF	TGTGCCAGCAGCATAAAGGGGGACAGTCGGAGCTCCTACGAGCAGTACTTC
TRBD2	-	TRBV7-2	TRBJ2-5	CASSSPGGEETQYF	TGTGCCAGCAGCTCTCCGGGGGGGGAAGAGACCCAGTACTTC
-	-	TRBV5-1	TRBJ2-3	CASSQTRQFGTDTQYF	TGCGCCAGCAGCCAAACCCGACAGTTTGGCACAGATACGCAGTATTTT
-	few	TRBV5-6	TRBJ1-2	CASSLAGNYGYTF	TGTGCCAGCAGCTTGGCAGGGAACTATGGCTACACCTTC
TRBD1	once	TRBV5-6	TRBJ2-7	CASSLAGTDSYYEQYF	TGTGCCAGCAGCTTGGCCGGGACAGATTCTTACTACGAGCAGTACTTC
-	-	TRBV19	TRBJ2-4	CASSALYPTEKNIQYF	TGTGCCAGTAGTGCGCTTTACCCGACAGAAAAAAACATTCAGTACTTC
-	-	TRBV30	TRBJ1-3	CAWSTESTIYF	TGTGCCTGGAGTACAGAAAGCACCATATATTTT
-	once	TRBV19	TRBJ1-5	CASSIGRAQPQHF	TGTGCCAGTAGTATAGGGAGGGCCCAGCCCCAGCATTTT
-	-	TRBV27	TRBJ2-2	CASRGAQGSLRAGELFF	TGTGCCAGCAGGGGGGCGCAGGGATCCCTTAGGGCCGGGGAGCTGTTTTTT
TRBD1	-	TRBV7-9	TRBJ2-5	CASSFQGDETQYF	TGTGCCAGCAGCTTCCAGGGGGATGAGACCCAGTACTTC
-	-	TRBV18	TRBJ2-7	CASSPPGYPYEQYF	TGTGCCAGCTCACCACCGGGCTACCCGTACGAGCAGTACTTC
TRBD1	-	TRBV7-8	TRBJ1-5	CASSLSTGVRNQPQHF	TGTGCCAGCAGCTTATCCACAGGGGTGAGGAATCAGCCCCAGCATTTT
-	-	TRBV19	TRBJ1-4	CASSILGAGRLTNEKLFF	TGTGCCAGTAGTATATTGGGCGCAGGGAGGCTAACTAATGAAAAACTGTTTTTT
TRBD1	-	TRBV7-2	TRBJ1-2	CASSRTHRGNYGYTF	TGTGCCAGCAGCCGTACCCACAGGGGTAACTATGGCTACACCTTC
-	-	TRBV2	TRBJ1-4	CASSEGRTARNEKLFF	TGTGCCAGCAGTGAAGGGCGGACAGCCAGAAATGAAAAACTGTTTTTT
TRBD1	-	TRBV2	TRBJ1-2	CASRLSGTGNGYTF	TGTGCCAGCAGGCTCTCTGGGACAGGGAATGGCTACACCTTC
-	once	TRBV6-5	TRBJ2-1	CASSRDVGSEQFF	TGTGCCAGCAGTCGGGATGTTGGCAGTGAGCAGTTCTTC
-	few	TRBV10-3	TRBJ2-7	CAISAYSYEQYF	TGTGCCATCAGTGCTTACAGCTACGAGCAGTACTTC
-	-	TRBV19	TRBJ1-2	CASSPAGRGAGYTF	TGTGCCAGTAGCCCTGCGGGGCGGGGGGCTGGCTACACCTTC
TRBD1	-	TRBV7-9	TRBJ2-7	CASSKQGARTHEQYF	TGTGCCAGCAGCAAACAGGGGGCGCGTACTCACGAGCAGTACTTC
-	-	TRBV2	TRBJ1-5	CASKSGFNQPQHF	TGTGCCAGCAAGAGTGGTTTTAATCAGCCCCAGCATTTT
-	-	TRBV29-1	TRBJ1-2	CSVEDRGTALKDGYTF	TGCAGCGTTGAAGATCGAGGAACGGCCTTGAAGGATGGCTACACCTTC
TRBD2	-	TRBV19	TRBJ2-2	CASRGTSVTGELFF	TGTGCCAGTAGAGGGACTAGCGTTACCGGGGAGCTGTTTTTT
TRBD2	-	TRBV4-3	TRBJ2-1	CASSQEGSGRAGHEQFF	TGCGCCAGCAGCCAAGAAGGGAGCGGGAGGGCCGGTCATGAGCAGTTCTTC
TRBD2	-	TRBV6-5	TRBJ2-1	CASSDGASGYNEQFF	TGTGCCAGCAGCGACGGGGCTAGCGGGTACAATGAGCAGTTCTTC